This T cell receptor beta chain was obtained from a study of T cell changes during pregnancy in multiple sclerosis. TCRdb keeps only in-frame clones here, not all; method: immunoSEQ multiplex PCR. The sample carries roughly 65,000 clones, under 95% recorded once. The CDR3 is 15 residues long. Germline loops: CDR1 SGHTA, CDR2 FQGTGA. V shed 5 bases and J shed 4 bases, with 12 bases lying between them. The sequencing here drew on peripheral blood, taken in the third trimester of pregnancy. The chain is built from TRBV7-3 and TRBJ2-6; maybe TRBD2 (5 bases). The receptor's source is a female donor in good health, enrolled as a control in a pregnancy study. In DNA form, the CDR3 reads TGTGCCAGCAGCCCTCGGGATTCAGGGGCCAACGTCCTGACTTTC. Protein: CASSPRDSGANVLTF.